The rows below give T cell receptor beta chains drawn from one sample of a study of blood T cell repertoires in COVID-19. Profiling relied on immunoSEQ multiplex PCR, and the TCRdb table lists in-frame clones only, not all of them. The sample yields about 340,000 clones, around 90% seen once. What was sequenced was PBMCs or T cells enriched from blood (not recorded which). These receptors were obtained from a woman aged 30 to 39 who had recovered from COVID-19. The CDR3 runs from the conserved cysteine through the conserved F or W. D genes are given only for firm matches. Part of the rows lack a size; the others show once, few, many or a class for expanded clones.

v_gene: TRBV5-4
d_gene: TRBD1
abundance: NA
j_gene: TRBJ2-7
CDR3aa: CASSLPGQGAYEQYF
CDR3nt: TGTGCCAGCAGCCTGCCTGGACAGGGGGCCTACGAGCAGTACTTC

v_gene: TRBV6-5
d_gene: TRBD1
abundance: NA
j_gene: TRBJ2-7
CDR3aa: CASSYTRDRGYEQYF
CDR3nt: TGTGCCAGCAGTTACACTCGGGACAGGGGCTACGAGCAGTACTTC

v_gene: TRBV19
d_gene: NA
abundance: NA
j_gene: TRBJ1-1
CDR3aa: CASELRAEAFF
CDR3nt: TGTGCCAGTGAGTTGAGGGCTGAAGCTTTCTTT

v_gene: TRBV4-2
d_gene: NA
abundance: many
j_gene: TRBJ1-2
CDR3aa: CASSQMGGYGYTF
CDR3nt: TGTGCCAGCAGCCAGATGGGGGGCTATGGCTACACCTTC

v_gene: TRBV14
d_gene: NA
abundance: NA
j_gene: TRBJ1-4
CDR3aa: CASSRTGLNEKLFF
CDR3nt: TGTGCCAGCAGTCGGACGGGACTCAATGAAAAACTGTTTTTT

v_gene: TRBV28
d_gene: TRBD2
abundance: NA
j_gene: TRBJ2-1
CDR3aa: CASRSAGSSYNEQFF
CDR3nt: TGTGCCAGCAGATCAGCGGGAAGCTCCTACAATGAGCAGTTCTTC

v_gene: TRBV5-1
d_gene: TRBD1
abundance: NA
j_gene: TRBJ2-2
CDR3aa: CASRPAYRGRVTGELFF
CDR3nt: TGCGCCAGCAGGCCAGCGTACAGGGGGCGAGTCACCGGGGAGCTGTTTTTT

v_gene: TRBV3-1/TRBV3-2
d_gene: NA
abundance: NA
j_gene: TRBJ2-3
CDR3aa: CASSPQGSVDTQYF
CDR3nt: TGTGCCAGCAGCCCCCAGGGGAGCGTAGATACGCAGTATTTT

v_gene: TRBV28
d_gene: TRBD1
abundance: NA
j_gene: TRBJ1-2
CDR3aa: CASSHGSIDRGHYGYTF
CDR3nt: TGTGCCAGCAGTCATGGGTCCATAGACAGGGGTCACTATGGCTACACCTTC

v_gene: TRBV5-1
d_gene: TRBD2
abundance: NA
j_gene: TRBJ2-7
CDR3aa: CASSFPAGGGSYEQYF
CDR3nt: TGCGCCAGCAGCTTTCCAGCGGGGGGTGGATCCTACGAGCAGTACTTC

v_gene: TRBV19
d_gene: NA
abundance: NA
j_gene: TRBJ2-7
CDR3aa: CASSRGGPYEQYF
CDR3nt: TGTGCCAGTAGCCGCGGCGGGCCCTACGAGCAGTACTTC

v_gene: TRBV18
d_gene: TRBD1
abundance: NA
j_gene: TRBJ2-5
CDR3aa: CASRQGDQGRQETQYF
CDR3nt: TGTGCCAGCCGACAGGGGGATCAGGGCCGACAAGAGACCCAGTACTTC

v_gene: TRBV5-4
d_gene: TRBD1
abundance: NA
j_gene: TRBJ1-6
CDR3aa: CASSRDQHTGGGSPLHF
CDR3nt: TGTGCCAGCAGCCGAGACCAACATACAGGGGGTGGTTCACCCCTCCACTTT

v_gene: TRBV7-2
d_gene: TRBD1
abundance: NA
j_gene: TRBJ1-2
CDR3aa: CASSPYGQDLYGYTF
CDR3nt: TGTGCCAGCAGCCCGTATGGACAGGACCTCTATGGCTACACCTTC

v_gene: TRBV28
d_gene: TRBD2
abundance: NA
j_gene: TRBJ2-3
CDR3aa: CATFGGLAILTDTQYF
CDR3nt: TGTGCCACCTTCGGCGGACTAGCCATTTTAACAGATACGCAGTATTTT

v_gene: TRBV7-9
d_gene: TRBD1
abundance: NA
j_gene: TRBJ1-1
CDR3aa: CASSSDRGNTEAFF
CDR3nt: TGTGCCAGCAGCTCCGACAGGGGGAACACTGAAGCTTTCTTT

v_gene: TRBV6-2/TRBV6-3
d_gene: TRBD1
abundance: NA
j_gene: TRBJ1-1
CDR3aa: CASSRGAGGYTEAFF
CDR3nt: TGTGCCAGCAGCCGCGGGGCAGGGGGCTACACTGAAGCTTTCTTT

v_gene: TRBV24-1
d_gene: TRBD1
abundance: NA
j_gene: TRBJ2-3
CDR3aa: CATSDRTGGTDTQYF
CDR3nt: TGTGCCACCAGTGATCGGACAGGGGGAACAGATACGCAGTATTTT

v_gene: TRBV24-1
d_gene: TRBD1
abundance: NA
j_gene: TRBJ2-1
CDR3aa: CAASGRDRGKNEQFF
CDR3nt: TGTGCCGCCTCCGGGCGGGACAGGGGAAAAAATGAGCAGTTCTTC

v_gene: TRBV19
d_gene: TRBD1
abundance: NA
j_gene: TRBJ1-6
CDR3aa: CASSDGGQGASPLHF
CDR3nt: TGTGCCAGTAGCGACGGGGGACAGGGCGCTTCACCCCTCCACTTT

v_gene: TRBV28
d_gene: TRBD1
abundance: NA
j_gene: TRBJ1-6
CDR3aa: CASSLPRHNRGNSPLHF
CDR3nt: TGTGCCAGCAGTTTACCCCGACACAACAGGGGCAATTCACCCCTCCACTTT

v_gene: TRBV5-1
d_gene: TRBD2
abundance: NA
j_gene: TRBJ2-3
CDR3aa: CASTDLLAGGRRADTQYF
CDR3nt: TGCGCCAGCACCGACCTACTAGCGGGGGGGCGTCGGGCAGATACGCAGTATTTT

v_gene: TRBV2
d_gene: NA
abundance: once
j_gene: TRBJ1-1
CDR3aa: CASSPRGATEAFF
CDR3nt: TGTGCCAGCAGTCCCCGGGGGGCCACTGAAGCTTTCTTT

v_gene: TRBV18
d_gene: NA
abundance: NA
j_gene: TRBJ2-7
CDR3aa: CASSPRLDSYEQYF
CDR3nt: TGTGCCAGCTCACCCAGACTTGACTCCTACGAGCAGTACTTC

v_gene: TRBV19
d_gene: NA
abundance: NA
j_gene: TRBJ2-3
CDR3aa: CASSIDPLDTQYF
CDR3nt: TGTGCCAGTAGTATAGACCCCCTGGATACGCAGTATTTT

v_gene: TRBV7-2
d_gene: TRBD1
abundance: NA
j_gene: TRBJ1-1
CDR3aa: CASSYRGRTEAFF
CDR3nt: TGTGCCAGCAGCTACAGGGGGCGAACTGAAGCTTTCTTT

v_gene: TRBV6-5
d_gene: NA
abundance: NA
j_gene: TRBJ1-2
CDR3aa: CASSSGYGYTF
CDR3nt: TGTGCCAGCAGTAGCGGCTATGGCTACACCTTC

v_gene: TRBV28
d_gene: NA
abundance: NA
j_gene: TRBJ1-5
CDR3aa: CASSLGGQPQHF
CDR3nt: TGTGCCAGCAGTTTAGGGGGGCAGCCCCAGCATTTT

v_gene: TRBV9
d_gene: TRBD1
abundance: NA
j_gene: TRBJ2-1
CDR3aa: CASSYRQGGMTEQFF
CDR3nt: TGTGCCAGCAGCTATCGACAGGGGGGGATGACTGAGCAGTTCTTC

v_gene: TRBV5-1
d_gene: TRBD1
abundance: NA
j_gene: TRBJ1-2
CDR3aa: CASSSNPRDRGFGYGYTF
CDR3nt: TGCGCCAGCAGCTCCAACCCTCGGGACAGGGGGTTCGGCTATGGCTACACCTTC

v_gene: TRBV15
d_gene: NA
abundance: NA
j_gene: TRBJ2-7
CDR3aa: CATSDDGSAYEQYF
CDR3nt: TGTGCCACCAGTGACGACGGGTCAGCCTACGAGCAGTACTTC

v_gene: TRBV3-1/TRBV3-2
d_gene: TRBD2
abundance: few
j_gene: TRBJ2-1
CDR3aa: CASSRLAGAYNEQFF
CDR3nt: TGTGCCAGCAGTCGCCTAGCGGGAGCATACAATGAGCAGTTCTTC

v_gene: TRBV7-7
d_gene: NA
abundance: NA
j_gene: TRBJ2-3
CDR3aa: CASSLGVSGTDTQYF
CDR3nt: TGTGCTAGCAGCTTGGGAGTCTCCGGCACAGATACGCAGTATTTT

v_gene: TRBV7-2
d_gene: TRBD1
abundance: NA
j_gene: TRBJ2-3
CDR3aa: CASSQFNRGHEDTQYF
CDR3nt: TGTGCCAGCAGCCAATTCAACAGGGGGCATGAAGATACGCAGTATTTT

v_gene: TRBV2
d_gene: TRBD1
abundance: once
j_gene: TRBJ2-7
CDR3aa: CASTQEQGPTEQYF
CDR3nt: TGTGCCAGCACCCAAGAACAGGGGCCTACCGAGCAGTACTTC

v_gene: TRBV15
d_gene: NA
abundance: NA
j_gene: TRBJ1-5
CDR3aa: CATSRDRGFSNQPQHF
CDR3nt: TGTGCCACCAGCAGAGATAGGGGGTTCAGCAATCAGCCCCAGCATTTT

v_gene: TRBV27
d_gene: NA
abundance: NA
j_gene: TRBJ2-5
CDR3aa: CASSELPTGDQETQYF
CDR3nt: TGTGCCAGCAGTGAATTACCTACAGGCGACCAAGAGACCCAGTACTTC

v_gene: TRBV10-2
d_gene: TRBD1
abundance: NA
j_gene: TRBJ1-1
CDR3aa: CASSAQGSTEAFF
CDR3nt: TGCGCCAGCAGTGCACAGGGGAGCACTGAAGCTTTCTTT

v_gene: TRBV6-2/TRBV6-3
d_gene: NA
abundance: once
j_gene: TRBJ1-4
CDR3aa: CASSYSIPRNPTNEKLFF
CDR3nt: TGTGCCAGCAGTTACTCGATACCCAGGAATCCAACTAATGAAAAACTGTTTTTT

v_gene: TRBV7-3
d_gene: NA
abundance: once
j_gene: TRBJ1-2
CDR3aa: CASSLSGGAGYTF
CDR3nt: TGTGCCAGCAGCTTAAGCGGGGGCGCTGGCTACACCTTC

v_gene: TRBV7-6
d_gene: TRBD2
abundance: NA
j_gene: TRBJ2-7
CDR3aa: CASSPLLGTSVEQYF
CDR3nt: TGTGCCAGCAGCCCCCTTCTGGGGACTAGTGTCGAGCAGTACTTC

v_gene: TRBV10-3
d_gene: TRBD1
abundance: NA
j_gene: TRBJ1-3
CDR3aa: CAIGARTGDVSGNTIYF
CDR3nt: TGTGCCATCGGAGCGAGGACAGGGGACGTGTCTGGAAACACCATATATTTT

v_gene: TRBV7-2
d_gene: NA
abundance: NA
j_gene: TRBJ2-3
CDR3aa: CASSLTASTDTQYF
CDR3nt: TGTGCCAGCAGCTTGACAGCCTCCACAGATACGCAGTATTTT

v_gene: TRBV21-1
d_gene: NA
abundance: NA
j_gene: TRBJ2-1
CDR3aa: CASSKGVGRDKQFF
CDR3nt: TGTGCCAGCAGCAAAGGGGTAGGCAGGGACAAGCAGTTCTTC

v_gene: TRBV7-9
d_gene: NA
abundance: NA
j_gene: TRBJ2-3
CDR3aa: CASSFDSDTQYF
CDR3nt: TGTGCCAGCAGCTTTGATAGCGATACGCAGTATTTT

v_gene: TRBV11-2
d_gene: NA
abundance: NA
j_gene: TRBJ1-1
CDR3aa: CASSYTGTEAFF
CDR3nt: TGTGCCAGCAGCTACACCGGGACAGAAGCTTTCTTT

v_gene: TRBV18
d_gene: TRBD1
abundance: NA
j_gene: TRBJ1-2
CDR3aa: CASSPGTADRYGYTF
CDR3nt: TGTGCCAGCTCACCCGGGACAGCGGACCGCTATGGCTACACCTTC

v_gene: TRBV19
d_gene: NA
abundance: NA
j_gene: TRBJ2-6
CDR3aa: CASSRTGRGANVLTF
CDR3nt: TGTGCCAGTAGTCGCACAGGGCGTGGGGCCAACGTCCTGACTTTC

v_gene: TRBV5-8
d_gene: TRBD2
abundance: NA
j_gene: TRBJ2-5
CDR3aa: CASSLAGAEETQYF
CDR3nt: TGTGCCAGCTCCTTAGCGGGGGCGGAGGAGACCCAGTACTTC

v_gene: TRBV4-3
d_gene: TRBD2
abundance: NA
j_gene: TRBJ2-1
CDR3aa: CASSPPRGLAGFDEQFF
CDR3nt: TGCGCCAGCAGCCCTCCCCGCGGGCTAGCGGGGTTCGATGAGCAGTTCTTC

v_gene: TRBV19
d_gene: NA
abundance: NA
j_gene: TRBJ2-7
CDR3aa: CASSIGSRGMALEQYF
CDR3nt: TGTGCCAGTAGTATAGGATCCAGGGGAATGGCGCTCGAGCAGTACTTC

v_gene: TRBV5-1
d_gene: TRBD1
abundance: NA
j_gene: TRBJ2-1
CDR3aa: CASSLGGTGNNEQFF
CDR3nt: TGCGCCAGCAGCTTGGGTGGGACAGGGAACAATGAGCAGTTCTTC

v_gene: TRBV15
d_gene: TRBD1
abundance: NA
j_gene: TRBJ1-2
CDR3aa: CATSRAKPGQGFGYTF
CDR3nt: TGTGCCACCAGCAGAGCTAAACCGGGACAGGGTTTTGGCTACACCTTC

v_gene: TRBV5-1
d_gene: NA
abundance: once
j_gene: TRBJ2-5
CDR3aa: CASSREETQYF
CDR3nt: TGCGCCAGCAGCAGAGAAGAGACCCAGTACTTC

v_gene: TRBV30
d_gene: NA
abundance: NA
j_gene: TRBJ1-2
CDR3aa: CAWSPPGIYGYTF
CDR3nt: TGTGCCTGGAGTCCACCGGGTATCTATGGCTACACCTTC

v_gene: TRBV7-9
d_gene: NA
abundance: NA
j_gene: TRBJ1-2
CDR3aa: CASSLALAEYYGYTF
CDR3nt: TGTGCCAGCAGCTTAGCGCTGGCGGAATACTATGGCTACACCTTC

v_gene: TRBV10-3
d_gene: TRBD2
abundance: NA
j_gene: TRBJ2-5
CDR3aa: CAISGGGTNQETQYF
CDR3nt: TGTGCCATCAGTGGGGGGGGGACCAACCAAGAGACCCAGTACTTC